These 29 T cell receptor beta chains were sequenced from one sample in a study of regulatory T cells in long-lasting Graves disease. Regarding time point: persistent/refractory GD, antithyroid drugs over 5 years with positive TRAb. PBMCs were the source of the RNA used for TCR sequencing. Arm-PCR of CDR3 regions and iRepertoire HTBI primers were used to build TCR beta libraries. Via MiXCR, TCRdb re-called the multiplex PCR reads, giving one row per CDR3 protein. The sample has roughly 400,000 distinct CDR3 sequences, around a fifth seen once. The sample in question was peripheral blood mononuclear cells (PBMCs), obtained when the disease was refractory, from a patient treated with antithyroid drugs. These receptors were collected from a female donor with Graves disease.

This clonotype was counted at least ten times. This chain joins TRBV12-3 or TRBV12-4 and TRBJ2-2; 7 nucleotides align to TRBD1. The CDR3 has 15 amino acids. The junction had 7 bases not matched to a gene; V was cut back by 5 bases and J by 4 bases. CDR3 nucleotide sequence: TGTGCCAGCAGTCCCGGGACAGTCGGCACCGGGGAGCTGTTTTTT. It translates to CASSPGTVGTGELFF.

This clonotype has ten or more counts. The chain recombines TRBV11-2 with TRBJ1-1, with TRBD1 as a possible D gene (5 bases). V shed 2 bases and J shed 1 base, with 11 bases lying between them. The CDR3 length is 15 residues. Germline CDR1 and CDR2: SGHAT and FQNNGV. The CDR3 is CASSLPWGRNTEAFF. For the CDR3, the DNA is TGTGCCAGCAGCTTACCCTGGGGGAGGAACACTGAAGCTTTCTTT.

This clonotype turned up a few times. This chain links TRBV3-1 with TRBJ2-2, with D perhaps matching TRBD1 (5 bases). Trimming took 6 bases from V and 1 from J, leaving 18 bases between them. The CDR3 sequence is 17 residues long. Germline values: CDR1 LGHDT, CDR2 YNNKEL (reference sequence). The CDR3 here is CASSHDLMQGNTGELFF. The CDR3 DNA follows: TGTGCCAGCAGTCACGATCTAATGCAGGGGAACACCGGGGAGCTGTTTTTT.

This clonotype was seen more than once but under ten times. V and J are TRBV20-1 and TRBJ1-5, with D unclear. Germline CDR1 is DFQATT and CDR2 is SNEGSKA (reference sequence). V was shortened by 4 bases and J by 3 bases, with 16 bases between the two germline ends. This CDR3 comprises 15 residues. CDR3 in amino acids: CSAKRFQNSNQPQHF. DNA of the CDR3: TGCAGTGCTAAAAGGTTCCAGAACTCCAATCAGCCCCAGCATTTT.

Concerning this clonotype itself: A read error may explain this, as a much larger clone is one base away. The chain couples TRBV6-5 to TRBJ2-2; a possible D gene is TRBD2 (6 bases). Germline CDR1 MNHEY, CDR2 SVGAGI. The CDR3 length is 21 residues. CDR3 sequence (DNA): TGTGCCAGCAGTTTCCTGACGCTCGGTTCAGGACGTTTTTCGAACACCGGGGGGCTGTTTTTT. Translation gives CASSFLTLGSGRFSNTGGLFF.

This clonotype was recorded at least ten times. The CDR3 DNA sequence: TGTGCCAGCAGTCGGGACCTAAAGACCCAGTACTTC. It yields the protein CASSRDLKTQYF. J is TRBJ2-5 and V is TRBV12-3 or TRBV12-4; D may match TRBD1 or TRBD2 (5 bases each). The CDR3 is 12 amino acids. The ends were cut back, 5 bases at V and 6 bases at J, with 10 bases in the middle.

The chain is built from TRBV20-1 and TRBJ2-7; 8 nucleotides line up with TRBD2. In germline, CDR1 is DFQATT, CDR2 SNEGSKA (reference sequence). The CDR3 runs to 22 residues. Germline trimming cut 6 bases from V and 2 bases from J; bases unmatched to any gene: 33. CDR3 nucleotide sequence: TGCAGTGCCTACGAACCCGGGACTAGAGACCTAACTTGGAGTGGCTTTCCCTACGAGCAGTACTTC. It codes for CSAYEPGTRDLTWSGFPYEQYF.

The gene calls are TRBV3-1 and TRBJ1-5; 7 nucleotides line up with TRBD1. This CDR3 region has 16 residues. Unmatched junction bases numbered 6, after V lost 0 bases and J lost 4 bases. Germline loops: CDR1 LGHDT, CDR2 YNNKEL (reference sequence). CDR3 nucleotide sequence: TGTGCCAGCAGCCAAGATCCGACAGGGAGGAATCAGCCCCAGCATTTT. It specifies CASSQDPTGRNQPQHF.

This chain connects TRBV19 to TRBJ1-4; 7 bases agree with TRBD1. The germline V gene encodes CDR1 LNHDA and CDR2 SQIVND (reference sequence). Trimming took 7 bases from V and 3 from J; bases not matched to a gene: 8. The CDR3 is 15 amino acids. The CDR3: CASTSPGTANEKLFF. In DNA form, the CDR3 reads TGTGCCAGTACCTCCCCCGGGACAGCTAATGAAAAACTGTTTTTT.

The gene calls are TRBV4-1 and TRBJ2-7; maybe TRBD2 (6 bases). CDR1 is MGHRA, CDR2 YSYEKL, per germline. V was shortened by 2 bases and J by 2 bases, with 13 bases between the two germline ends. The CDR3 consists of 15 residues. The DNA for the CDR3 is TGCGCCAGCAGCCAACCGGGACTGATAACCTACGAGCAGTACTTC. It specifies CASSQPGLITYEQYF.

This clonotype was counted many times. The chain uses TRBV13 and TRBJ1-2; D is ambiguous. Germline V gene sequence: CDR1 PRHDT, CDR2 FYEKMQ (reference sequence). The V and J ends lost 5 bases and 4 bases respectively, with 11 bases between them. CDR3 length: 13 residues. CDR3 bases: TGTGCCAGCAGCCCAACCGACGGCTATGGCTACACCTTC. Translating gives CASSPTDGYGYTF.

This clonotype came up many times. One end of the junction fails to match germline, which may point to a read error. The V gene is TRBV5-1, the J gene TRBJ2-2, with D maybe TRBD1 (6 bases). The CDR3 spans 13 residues. Germline loops: CDR1 SGHRS, CDR2 YFSETQ. The CDR3 sequence: CASSLYRAGELFF. CDR3 DNA: TGTGCCAGCAGTCTGTACAGGGCCGGGGAGCTGTTTTTT.

This clonotype was seen ten or more times. V gene TRBV2 combines with J gene TRBJ1-2; D is uncertain. With 2 bases removed from V and 3 bases from J, the gap between germline ends came to 7 bases. The CDR3 has 13 residues. The germline CDR1 and CDR2 sequences are SNHLY and FYNNEI. The CDR3 spells CASSERGYYGYTF. Written as DNA, the CDR3 is TGTGCCAGCAGTGAAAGAGGATACTATGGCTACACCTTC.

This clonotype showed up just a few times. This sequence joins TRBV2 and TRBJ2-5; 8 bases map to TRBD1. CDR1 SNHLY and CDR2 FYNNEI come from the germline V gene. The CDR3 is made up of 14 amino acids. Trimming cost V 2 bases and J 5 bases; bases outside gene matches: 4. This chain's CDR3 is CASSEQGARETQYF. The CDR3 DNA sequence: TGTGCCAGCAGTGAACAGGGGGCCAGGGAGACCCAGTACTTC.

The sample holds a few counts of this clonotype. V and J are TRBV28 and TRBJ1-2; D call uncertain. V dropped 2 bases and J dropped 6 bases, with 10 bases sitting between them. Germline CDR1 is MDHEN and CDR2 is SYDVKM. The CDR3 length is 13 residues. The CDR3 bases are TGTGCCAGCAGTTTAGCTGGGCGAAATGGCTACACCTTC. As protein: CASSLAGRNGYTF.

This clonotype was recorded many times. This sequence joins TRBV28 and TRBJ2-7; 8 bases agree with TRBD2. This CDR3 spans 13 amino acids. V dropped 4 bases and J dropped 6; count of bases not matched to a gene: 5. In germline, CDR1 is MDHEN, CDR2 SYDVKM. Here the CDR3 DNA reads TGTGCCAGCAGTTCCGCGGGAGGAGCCGAGCAGTACTTC. It specifies CASSSAGGAEQYF.

The chain has TRBV4-1 and TRBJ2-7; possibly TRBD2 for D (6 bases). Trimming left V 3 bases short and J 3 bases short, with 9 bases between. The CDR3 sequence is 13 residues long. Germline V gene sequence: CDR1 MGHRA, CDR2 YSYEKL. CDR3: CASSHGTYYEQYF. Written as DNA, the CDR3 is TGCGCCAGCAGCCATGGGACTTACTACGAGCAGTACTTC.

This clonotype was seen repeatedly, ten times or more. The V gene is TRBV28, the J gene TRBJ2-7; D may be TRBD1 (5 bases). Germline CDR1 is MDHEN and CDR2 is SYDVKM. V lost 5 bases to trimming and J lost 7 bases, with 15 bases between them. This CDR3 contains 13 residues. CDR3 amino acids: CASSQGLLGEQYF. Written as DNA, the CDR3 is TGTGCCAGCAGTCAGGGATTGTTGGGGGAGCAGTACTTC.

The V call is TRBV28, the J call TRBJ2-2; 9 bases agree with TRBD1. J was trimmed by 7 bases and V by 5 bases; bases with no gene match: 11. The CDR3 length is 16 residues. The V gene's germline CDR1 is MDHEN and CDR2 SYDVKM. This chain's CDR3 is CASSRTGTGSFGELFF. The CDR3 region has the DNA TGTGCCAGCAGTCGGACCGGGACAGGGTCCTTCGGGGAGCTGTTTTTT.

A word on this clonotype: Just one base apart from a much larger clone, this may be a read error. The genes are TRBV6-2 or TRBV6-3 and TRBJ2-5, with D uncertain. Germline CDR1 reads MNHEY; CDR2 reads SVGEGT. The germline V and J ends were trimmed by 6 bases and 5 bases, with 16 bases remaining between them. The CDR3 has 14 amino acids. The CDR3 is CASRRARFRETQYF. The CDR3, as DNA: TGTGCCAGCAGAAGGGCACGGTTTCGGGAGACCCAGTACTTC.

The gene calls are TRBV5-1 and TRBJ2-5, with D possibly being TRBD1 (6 bases). In germline, CDR1 is SGHRS, CDR2 YFSETQ. Trimming shortened V by 1 base and J by 5 bases, and 15 bases separated the two germline ends. CDR3 length equals 15 residues. CDR3 in DNA: TGCGCCAGCAGCTTGACAGGGTTGTCGGGGGAGACCCAGTACTTC. The encoded protein is CASSLTGLSGETQYF.

V gene TRBV27 combines with J gene TRBJ1-1, with D possibly being TRBD1 (6 bases). Germline assignment: CDR1 MNHEY and CDR2 SMNVEV (reference sequence). Deletions cut 6 bases from V and 4 bases from J, with 15 bases between. There are 14 residues in the CDR3. CDR3 sequence reads: CASSSETGATEAFF. As DNA, the CDR3 is TGTGCCAGCAGCTCCGAGACAGGCGCCACTGAAGCTTTCTTT.

This clonotype was seen a few times. The V gene is TRBV6-5, the J gene TRBJ2-7; 7 bases are shared with TRBD2. CDR1 is MNHEY and CDR2 is SVGAGI in the germline V gene. The CDR3 has 18 amino acids. The trim removed 2 bases at V and 3 bases at J, leaving 16 bases unmatched. This CDR3 is CASSYGVGEGLKSYEQYF. The CDR3 DNA is TGTGCCAGCAGTTACGGGGTTGGGGAGGGCCTGAAAAGCTACGAGCAGTACTTC.

V and J are TRBV2 and TRBJ2-7, with D perhaps matching TRBD1 (6 bases). V lost 6 bases and J lost 6, with 12 bases in between. This CDR3 region has 12 residues. Germline V lookup: CDR1 SNHLY, CDR2 FYNNEI. CDR3 in amino acids: CASRGDITEQYF. CDR3 sequence (DNA): TGTGCCAGCAGGGGGGACATAACCGAGCAGTACTTC.

The chain uses TRBV19 and TRBJ2-1, with D unclear. The CDR3 totals 16 residues. The germline gives CDR1 LNHDA, CDR2 SQIVND (reference sequence). The V gene lost 0 bases and the J gene lost 5 bases, with 14 bases spanning the gap. The CDR3 nucleotides are TGTGCCAGTAGTATAGATCACCAACTCCGGGACAATGAGCAGTTCTTC. Its protein is CASSIDHQLRDNEQFF.

For this clonotype: A much larger clonotype is one base distant, so this may be a read error. The chain employs TRBV28 and TRBJ1-6; D gene ambiguous. Trimming took off 9 bases at V and 0 bases at J, with 18 bases between the two ends. This CDR3 has 17 residues. The germline gives CDR1 MDHEN, CDR2 SYDVKM. Here the CDR3 reads CASKQPQPSSYNSPLHF. The CDR3 DNA is TGTGCCAGTAAGCAACCACAGCCCAGCTCCTATAATTCACCCCTCCACTTT.

The chain recombines TRBV20-1 with TRBJ1-2; D is unclear. The CDR3 length is 13 residues. Germline lookup yields CDR1 DFQATT and CDR2 SNEGSKA (reference sequence). The V end lost 7 bases, the J end lost 3 bases, and 15 bases lay between the germline ends. The CDR3 spells CSVKDGVDYGYTF. CDR3 nucleotide sequence: TGCAGTGTTAAGGACGGGGTGGACTATGGCTACACCTTC.

This rearrangement joins TRBV28 to TRBJ2-7, with D possibly matching TRBD2 (5 bases). Germline loops: CDR1 MDHEN, CDR2 SYDVKM. V was shortened by 6 bases and J by 6 bases, with 12 bases between the two germline ends. The CDR3 loop spans 12 amino acids. The CDR3 sequence is CASSSRGLEQYF. Here the CDR3 DNA reads TGTGCCAGCAGCTCACGAGGACTCGAGCAGTACTTC.

This clonotype was seen more than once but under ten times. Being one base from a much bigger clone, this may be a read error. This chain joins TRBV28 and TRBJ2-7; 7 bases align to TRBD2. V trimming: 6 bases; J trimming: 5 bases; junction bases outside the gene matches: 1. Germline CDR1 reads MDHEN; CDR2 reads SYDVKM. This CDR3 region has 11 residues. CDR3 in amino acids: CASRLADEQYF. The DNA for the CDR3 is TGTGCCAGCAGGCTAGCGGACGAGCAGTACTTC.